This entry lists 18 T cell receptor beta chains sequenced from one sample in a study of cytomegalovirus exposure and HLA in healthy donors. Amplification used 60 Vbeta primers and 13 Jbeta primers. TCRdb's copy holds only in-frame clones and misses some; the assay was immunoSEQ multiplex PCR. The sample carries about 180,000 clones, around three quarters recorded once. Sample: PBMCs. These receptors originate from a middle-aged man in good health and CMV-seronegative.

The J gene is TRBJ1-5, the V gene TRBV6-4; unclear D gene. The germline gives CDR1 MRHNA, CDR2 SNTAGT. The germline V and J ends were trimmed by 4 bases and 4 bases, with 8 bases remaining between them. CDR3 size: 13 residues. DNA of the CDR3: TGTGCCAGCAGTGCTCAGGTAAATCAGCCCCAGCATTTT. The encoded protein is CASSAQVNQPQHF.

The V gene is TRBV9, the J gene TRBJ2-3, with TRBD2 matching over 7 bases. The germline V gene has CDR1 SGDLS and CDR2 YYNGEE. Losses at the gene ends were 4 bases for V and 1 base for J; bases not matched to a gene: 6. CDR3 length equals 15 residues. CDR3 loop: CASSIRGRGTDTQYF. The CDR3 nucleotides are TGTGCCAGCAGCATACGTGGGAGGGGCACAGATACGCAGTATTTT.

The V and J genes are TRBV6-5 and TRBJ2-1, with 7 bases identical to TRBD2. Germline CDR1 is MNHEY and CDR2 is SVGAGI. V trimming: 6 bases; J trimming: 6 bases; junction bases outside the gene matches: 11. This CDR3 contains 15 residues. The CDR3, as DNA: TGTGCCAGCAGAGGGGAGTTAGCGGGCTCCAATGAGCAGTTCTTC. As protein: CASRGELAGSNEQFF.

The CDR3: CASSPRQDTITEAFF. CDR3 nucleotide sequence: TGTGCCAGCAGCCCCAGACAGGACACGATCACTGAAGCTTTCTTT. The genes are TRBV13 and TRBJ1-1; possibly TRBD1 for D (6 bases). The CDR3 sequence is 15 residues long. With 5 bases removed from V and 4 bases from J, the gap between germline ends came to 17 bases. Germline assignment: CDR1 PRHDT and CDR2 FYEKMQ (reference sequence).

The chain links TRBV6-1 to TRBJ2-7; 8 bases match TRBD2. The V gene end was trimmed by 8 bases and the J gene end by 3 bases; junction bases not matched to a gene: 6. The CDR3 sequence is 13 residues long. In germline, CDR1 is MNHNS, CDR2 SASEGT. The CDR3 nucleotides read TGTGCCAGCCAACTAGCGGAGGACTACGAGCAGTACTTC. It specifies CASQLAEDYEQYF.

The gene calls are TRBV4-1 and TRBJ2-7; D gene uncertain. The V end lost 0 bases, the J end lost 0 bases, and 15 bases lay between the germline ends. This CDR3 has 17 residues. The germline CDR1 and CDR2 sequences are MGHRA and YSYEKL. As DNA, the CDR3 is TGCGCCAGCAGCCAAGATACGGAAACAGCATACTCCTACGAGCAGTACTTC. Its translation: CASSQDTETAYSYEQYF.

The chain couples TRBV6-1 to TRBJ1-1; the D is unclear. Germline V gene lookup returns CDR1 MNHNS and CDR2 SASEGT. The CDR3 contains 13 residues. V gave up 1 base and J gave up 1 base, with 4 bases separating them. Written as DNA, the CDR3 is TGTGCCAGCAGTGAAGATAGGAACACTGAAGCTTTCTTT. Its protein is CASSEDRNTEAFF.

The table lists this clone with a few counts. The chain is built from TRBV27 and TRBJ1-1, with 10 bases lining up with TRBD1. J was trimmed by 8 bases and V by 5 bases; bases with no gene match: 8. Germline values: CDR1 MNHEY, CDR2 SMNVEV (reference sequence). This CDR3 spans 14 amino acids. The CDR3 DNA reads TGTGCCAGCAGTACGAGGAGACAGGGGGCCGAAGCTTTCTTT. Protein sequence: CASSTRRQGAEAFF.

The rearrangement joins TRBV7-7 to TRBJ2-5, with 9 nucleotides matching TRBD2. This CDR3 has 14 amino acids. The V and J ends lost 5 bases and 5 bases, in that order; junction bases with no gene match: 6. Germline values: CDR1 SSHAT, CDR2 FNYEAQ (reference sequence). CDR3 protein: CASSRAGGWETQYF. The CDR3 bases are TGTGCCAGCAGCCGAGCGGGAGGCTGGGAGACCCAGTACTTC.

In its sample, this clone ranks as medium-sized. The genes are TRBV6-5 and TRBJ2-1; TRBD2 matches at 7 bases. Trimming removed 4 bases from V and 10 bases from J; junction bases left unmatched: 4. The CDR3 spans 12 residues. Per the germline V gene, CDR1 is MNHEY and CDR2 is SVGAGI. The CDR3 here is CASSFSGREQFF. The DNA for the CDR3 is TGTGCCAGCAGTTTTAGCGGGCGGGAGCAGTTCTTC.

This chain uses TRBV5-4 with TRBJ1-4; 10 bases are a match to TRBD1. With V trimmed by 4 bases and J by 8 bases, 5 bases remained unmatched. CDR3 length: 14 residues. Looked up from germline, CDR1 is SGHNT and CDR2 is YYREEE (reference sequence). This CDR3 reads CASSRGQGEEKLFF. DNA for the CDR3: TGTGCCAGCAGCCGCGGACAGGGGGAAGAAAAACTGTTTTTT.

In its sample, this clone was seen a few times. The chain joins TRBV29-1 to TRBJ2-6; D may be TRBD1 (6 bases). Germline V gene data show CDR1 as SQVTM and CDR2 as ANQGSEA. This CDR3 spans 16 amino acids. Trimming pared 5 bases from V and 0 bases from J, leaving 14 bases between. The DNA of the CDR3 is TGCAGCGTTTTTAGGGACACCGACTCTGGGGCCAACGTCCTGACTTTC. This codes for CSVFRDTDSGANVLTF.

V gene TRBV5-4 combines with J gene TRBJ1-5, with D perhaps matching TRBD1 (6 bases). Germline values: CDR1 SGHNT, CDR2 YYREEE (reference sequence). V was shortened by 1 base and J by 2 bases, with 7 bases between the two germline ends. The CDR3 length is 14 residues. The CDR3 loop reads CASSLQGRNQPQHF. DNA of the CDR3: TGTGCCAGCAGCTTGCAGGGGCGCAATCAGCCCCAGCATTTT.

The rearrangement joins TRBV18 to TRBJ1-2, with TRBD1 identical over 7 bases. CDR1 and CDR2 (germline): KGHSH, LQKENI. There are 15 residues in the CDR3. V gave up 3 bases and J gave up 1 base; unmatched junction bases: 5. The DNA of the CDR3 is TGTGCCAGCTCACCGGACGGGACAGTTAACTATGGCTACACCTTC. This sequence encodes CASSPDGTVNYGYTF.

This chain connects TRBV19 to TRBJ2-3; the match to TRBD1 covers 10 bases. The length of the CDR3 is 17 residues. Germline-derived CDR1 and CDR2 are LNHDA and SQIVND (reference sequence). V dropped 4 bases and J dropped 2; count of bases not matched to a gene: 9. The CDR3 spells CASSRTGTGEVTDTQYF. CDR3 bases: TGTGCCAGTAGTAGGACCGGGACAGGGGAGGTCACAGATACGCAGTATTTT.

Only one count was recorded for this clone. This chain connects TRBV5-1 to TRBJ2-1; maybe TRBD2 (5 bases). Germline V lookup: CDR1 SGHRS, CDR2 YFSETQ. This CDR3 region has 15 residues. Trimming took 3 bases from V and 9 from J, leaving 19 bases between them. DNA for the CDR3: TGCGCCAGCAGCTCCCTTCGGGATAGGGAATTTGAGCAGTTCTTC. Translation gives CASSSLRDREFEQFF.

This clone was picked up one time. The chain carries TRBV11-3 and TRBJ2-5, with TRBD2 matching 9 bases. Unmatched junction bases numbered 5, after V lost 2 bases and J lost 4 bases. The CDR3 sequence is 15 residues long. Per the germline V gene, CDR1 is SGHNT and CDR2 is YENEEA. This chain's CDR3 is CASSLLAGTLETQYF. CDR3 sequence (DNA): TGTGCCAGCAGCTTACTAGCGGGGACGTTAGAGACCCAGTACTTC.

The rearrangement joins TRBV7-9 to TRBJ2-7; TRBD2 matches 12 bases. Trimming took 4 bases from V and 0 from J; bases not matched to a gene: 10. CDR3 length: 18 amino acids. Germline lookup yields CDR1 SEHNR and CDR2 FQNEAQ (reference sequence). The CDR3 DNA follows: TGTGCCAGCAGCTCCCGGACTAGCGGGGAACCTGGCTCCTACGAGCAGTACTTC. It is translated as CASSSRTSGEPGSYEQYF.